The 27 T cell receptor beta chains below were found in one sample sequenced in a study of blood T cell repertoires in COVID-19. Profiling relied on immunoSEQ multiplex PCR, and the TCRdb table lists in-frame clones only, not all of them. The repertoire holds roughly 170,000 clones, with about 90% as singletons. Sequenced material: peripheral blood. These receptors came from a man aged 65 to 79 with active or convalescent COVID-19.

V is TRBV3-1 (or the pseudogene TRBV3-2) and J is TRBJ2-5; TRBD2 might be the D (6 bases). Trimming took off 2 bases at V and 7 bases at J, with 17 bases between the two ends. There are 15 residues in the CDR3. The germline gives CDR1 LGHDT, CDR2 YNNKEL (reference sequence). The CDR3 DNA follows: TGTGCCAGCAGCCAAAACCGGGACTCGGGAATGACCCAGTACTTC. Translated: CASSQNRDSGMTQYF.

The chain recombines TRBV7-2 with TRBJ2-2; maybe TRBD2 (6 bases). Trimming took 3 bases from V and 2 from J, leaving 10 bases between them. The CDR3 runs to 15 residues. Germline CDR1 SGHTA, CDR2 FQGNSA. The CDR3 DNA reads TGTGCCAGCAGCTTTTTAGCGGCCAACACCGGGGAGCTGTTTTTT. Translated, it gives CASSFLAANTGELFF.

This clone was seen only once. Written as DNA, the CDR3 is TGCGCCAGCAGCTCTAGGACAGGGGCGAACACTGAAGCTTTCTTT. This codes for CASSSRTGANTEAFF. V and J are TRBV5-1 and TRBJ1-1; 9 nucleotides line up with TRBD1. The length of the CDR3 is 15 residues. With 3 bases clipped from V and 1 base from J, the junction kept 4 bases outside the gene matches. CDR1 is SGHRS and CDR2 is YFSETQ in the germline V gene.

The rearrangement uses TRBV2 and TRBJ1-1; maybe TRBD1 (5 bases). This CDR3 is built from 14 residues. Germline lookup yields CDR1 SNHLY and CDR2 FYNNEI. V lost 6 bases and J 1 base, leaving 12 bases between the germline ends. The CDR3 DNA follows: TGTGCCAGCAGGGAACAGGAAACGAACACTGAAGCTTTCTTT. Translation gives CASREQETNTEAFF.

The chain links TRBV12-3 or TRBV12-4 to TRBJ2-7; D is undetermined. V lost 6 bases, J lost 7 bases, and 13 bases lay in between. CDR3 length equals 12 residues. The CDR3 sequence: CASSWALMEQYF. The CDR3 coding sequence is TGTGCCAGCAGCTGGGCCCTGATGGAGCAGTACTTC.

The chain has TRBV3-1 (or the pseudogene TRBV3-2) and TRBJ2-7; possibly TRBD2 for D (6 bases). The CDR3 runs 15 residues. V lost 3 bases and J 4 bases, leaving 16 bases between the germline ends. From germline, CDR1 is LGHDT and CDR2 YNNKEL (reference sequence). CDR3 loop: CASSQAGRTGYEQYF. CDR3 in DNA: TGTGCCAGCAGCCAGGCGGGACGAACCGGATACGAGCAGTACTTC.

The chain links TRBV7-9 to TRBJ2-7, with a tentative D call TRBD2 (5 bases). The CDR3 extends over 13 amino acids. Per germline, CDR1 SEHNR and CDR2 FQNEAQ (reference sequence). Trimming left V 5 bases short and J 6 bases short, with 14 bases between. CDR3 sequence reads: CASSSLGSVEQYF. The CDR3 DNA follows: TGTGCCAGCAGCAGCCTGGGTAGCGTCGAGCAGTACTTC.

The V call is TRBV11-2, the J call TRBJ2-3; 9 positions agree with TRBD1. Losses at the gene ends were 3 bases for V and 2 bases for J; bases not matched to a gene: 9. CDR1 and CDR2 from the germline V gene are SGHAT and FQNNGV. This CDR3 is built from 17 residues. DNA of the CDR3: TGTGCCAGCAGCTTGCTTGGCGGGACAGGGTCCACAGATACGCAGTATTTT. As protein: CASSLLGGTGSTDTQYF.

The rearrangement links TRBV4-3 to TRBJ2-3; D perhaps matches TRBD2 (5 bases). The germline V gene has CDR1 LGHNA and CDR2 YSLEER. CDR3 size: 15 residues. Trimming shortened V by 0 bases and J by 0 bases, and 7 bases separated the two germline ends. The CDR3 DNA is TGCGCCAGCAGCCAAGATCGGGGAAGCACAGATACGCAGTATTTT. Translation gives CASSQDRGSTDTQYF.

The CDR3 region is CASSLSQGINSPLHF. CDR3 DNA sequence: TGTGCCAGCAGTTTATCACAGGGGATTAATTCACCCCTCCACTTT. The chain employs TRBV28 and TRBJ1-6; 7 bases line up with TRBD1. After removal of 1 base from V and 6 bases from J, the junction contained 3 bases not matched to a gene. Germline V CDR1 and CDR2: MDHEN, SYDVKM. The CDR3 contains 15 residues.

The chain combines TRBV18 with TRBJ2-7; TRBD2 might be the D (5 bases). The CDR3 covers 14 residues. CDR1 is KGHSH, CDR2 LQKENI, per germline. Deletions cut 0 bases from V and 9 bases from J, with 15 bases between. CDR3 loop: CASSPPVAGMRQYF. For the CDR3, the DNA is TGTGCCAGCTCACCACCGGTGGCCGGGATGCGGCAGTACTTC.

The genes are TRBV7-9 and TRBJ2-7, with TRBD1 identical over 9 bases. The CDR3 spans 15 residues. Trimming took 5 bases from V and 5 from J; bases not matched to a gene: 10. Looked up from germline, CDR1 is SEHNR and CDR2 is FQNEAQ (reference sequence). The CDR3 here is CASSVGTGSIDEQYF. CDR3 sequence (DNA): TGTGCCAGCAGCGTAGGGACAGGGTCTATCGACGAGCAGTACTTC.

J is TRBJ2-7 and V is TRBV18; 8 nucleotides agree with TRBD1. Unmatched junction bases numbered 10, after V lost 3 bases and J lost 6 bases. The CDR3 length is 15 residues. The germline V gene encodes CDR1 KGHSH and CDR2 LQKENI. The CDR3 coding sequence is TGTGCCAGCTCACCCTCCTCAGGGGGCCCCCTCGAGCAGTACTTC. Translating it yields CASSPSSGGPLEQYF. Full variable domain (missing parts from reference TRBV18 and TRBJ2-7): NAGVMQNPRHLVRRRGQEARLRCSPMKGHSHVYWYRQLPEEGLKFMVYLQKENIIDESGMPKERFSAEFPKEGPSILRIQQVVRGDSAAYFCASSPSSGGPLEQYFGPGTRLTVT.

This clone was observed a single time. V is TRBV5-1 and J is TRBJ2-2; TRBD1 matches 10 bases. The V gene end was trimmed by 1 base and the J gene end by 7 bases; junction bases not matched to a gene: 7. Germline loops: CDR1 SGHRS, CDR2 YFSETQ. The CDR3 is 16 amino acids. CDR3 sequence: CASSLRDRGLFGELFF. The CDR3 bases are TGCGCCAGCAGCTTGAGGGACAGGGGACTCTTCGGGGAGCTGTTTTTT.

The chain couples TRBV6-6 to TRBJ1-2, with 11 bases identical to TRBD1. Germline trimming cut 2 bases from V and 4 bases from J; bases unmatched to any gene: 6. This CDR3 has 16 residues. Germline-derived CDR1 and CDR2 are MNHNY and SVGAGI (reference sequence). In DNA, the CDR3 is TGTGCCAGCAGTTACGGGCGGACAGGGGGCGGCTATGGCTACACCTTC. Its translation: CASSYGRTGGGYGYTF.

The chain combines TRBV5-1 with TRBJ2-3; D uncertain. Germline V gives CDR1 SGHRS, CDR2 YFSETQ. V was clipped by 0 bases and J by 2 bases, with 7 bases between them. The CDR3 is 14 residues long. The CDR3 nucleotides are TGCGCCAGCAGCTTGGTACTGAACACAGATACGCAGTATTTT. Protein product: CASSLVLNTDTQYF.

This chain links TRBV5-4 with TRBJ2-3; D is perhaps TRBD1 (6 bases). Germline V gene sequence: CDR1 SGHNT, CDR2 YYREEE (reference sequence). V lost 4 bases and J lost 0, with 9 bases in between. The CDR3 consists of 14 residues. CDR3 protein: CASSITGSTDTQYF. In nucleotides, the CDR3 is TGTGCCAGCAGCATAACAGGGAGCACAGATACGCAGTATTTT.

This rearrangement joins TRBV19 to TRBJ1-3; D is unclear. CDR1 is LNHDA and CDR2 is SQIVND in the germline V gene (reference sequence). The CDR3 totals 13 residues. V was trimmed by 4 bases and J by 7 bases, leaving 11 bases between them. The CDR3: CASSTSRSNTIYF. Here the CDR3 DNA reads TGTGCCAGTAGTACTTCAAGGAGTAACACCATATATTTT.

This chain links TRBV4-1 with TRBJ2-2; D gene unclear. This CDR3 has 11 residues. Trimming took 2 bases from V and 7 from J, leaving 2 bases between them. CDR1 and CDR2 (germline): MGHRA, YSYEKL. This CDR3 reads CASSQYGELFF. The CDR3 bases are TGCGCCAGCAGCCAATACGGGGAGCTGTTTTTT.

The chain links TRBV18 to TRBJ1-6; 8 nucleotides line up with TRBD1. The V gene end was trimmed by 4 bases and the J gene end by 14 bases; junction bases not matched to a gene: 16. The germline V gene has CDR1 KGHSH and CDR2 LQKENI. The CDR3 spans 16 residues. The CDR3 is CASSLTDRALPLSLHF. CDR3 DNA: TGTGCCAGCTCACTAACGGACAGGGCACTTCCTCTGTCCCTCCACTTT. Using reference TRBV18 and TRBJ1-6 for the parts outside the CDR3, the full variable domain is NAGVMQNPRHLVRRRGQEARLRCSPMKGHSHVYWYRQLPEEGLKFMVYLQKENIIDESGMPKERFSAEFPKEGPSILRIQQVVRGDSAAYFCASSLTDRALPLSLHFGNGTRLTVT.

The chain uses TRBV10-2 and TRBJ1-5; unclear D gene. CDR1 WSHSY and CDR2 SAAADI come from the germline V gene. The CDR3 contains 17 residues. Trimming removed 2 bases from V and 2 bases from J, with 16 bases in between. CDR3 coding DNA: TGCGCCAGCAGTGAGGACGGAATCGGGGTTGGCAATCAGCCCCAGCATTTT. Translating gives CASSEDGIGVGNQPQHF.

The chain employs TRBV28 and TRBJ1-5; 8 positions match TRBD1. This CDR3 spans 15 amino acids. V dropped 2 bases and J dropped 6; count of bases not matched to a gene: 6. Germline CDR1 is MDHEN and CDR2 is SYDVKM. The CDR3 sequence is CASSLRQGSVQPQHF. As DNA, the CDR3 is TGTGCCAGCAGTTTAAGACAGGGGAGTGTTCAGCCCCAGCATTTT. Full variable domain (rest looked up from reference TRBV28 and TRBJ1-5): DVKVTQSSRYLVKRTGEKVFLECVQDMDHENMFWYRQDPGLGLRLIYFSYDVKMKEKGDIPEGYSVSREKKERFSLILESASTNQTSMYLCASSLRQGSVQPQHFGDGTRLSIL.

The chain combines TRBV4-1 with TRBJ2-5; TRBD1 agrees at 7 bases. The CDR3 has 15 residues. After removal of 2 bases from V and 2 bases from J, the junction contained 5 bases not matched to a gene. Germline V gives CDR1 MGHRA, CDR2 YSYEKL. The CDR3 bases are TGCGCCAGCAGCCAATTCCTGGGACAGCAAGAGACCCAGTACTTC. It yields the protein CASSQFLGQQETQYF.

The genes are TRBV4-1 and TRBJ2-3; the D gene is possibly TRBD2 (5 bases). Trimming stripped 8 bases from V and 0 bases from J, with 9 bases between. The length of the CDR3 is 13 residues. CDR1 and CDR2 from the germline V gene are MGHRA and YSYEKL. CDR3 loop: CASGWTSTDTQYF. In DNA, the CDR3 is TGCGCCAGCGGTTGGACTAGCACAGATACGCAGTATTTT.

Here the CDR3 reads CASSPTVNEKLFF. CDR3 nucleotides: TGCGCCAGCAGCCCGACAGTTAATGAAAAACTGTTTTTT. The chain uses TRBV5-1 and TRBJ1-4, with D possibly TRBD1 on 5 matching bases. The germline V gene encodes CDR1 SGHRS and CDR2 YFSETQ. The V end was cut by 4 bases, the J end by 4 bases, with 8 bases between. This CDR3 contains 13 residues.

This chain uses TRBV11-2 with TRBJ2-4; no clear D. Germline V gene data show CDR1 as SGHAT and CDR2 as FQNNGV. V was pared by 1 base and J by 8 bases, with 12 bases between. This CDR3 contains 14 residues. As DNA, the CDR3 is TGTGCCAGCAGCTTAGTTGGCCAGGTCGACATTCAGTACTTC. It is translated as CASSLVGQVDIQYF.

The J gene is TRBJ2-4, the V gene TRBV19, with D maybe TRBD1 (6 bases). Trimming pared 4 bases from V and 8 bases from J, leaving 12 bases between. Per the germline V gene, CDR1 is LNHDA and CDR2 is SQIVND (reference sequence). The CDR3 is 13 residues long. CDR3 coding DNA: TGTGCCAGTAGTAGGGGGCACAGGGACATTCAGTACTTC. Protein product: CASSRGHRDIQYF.